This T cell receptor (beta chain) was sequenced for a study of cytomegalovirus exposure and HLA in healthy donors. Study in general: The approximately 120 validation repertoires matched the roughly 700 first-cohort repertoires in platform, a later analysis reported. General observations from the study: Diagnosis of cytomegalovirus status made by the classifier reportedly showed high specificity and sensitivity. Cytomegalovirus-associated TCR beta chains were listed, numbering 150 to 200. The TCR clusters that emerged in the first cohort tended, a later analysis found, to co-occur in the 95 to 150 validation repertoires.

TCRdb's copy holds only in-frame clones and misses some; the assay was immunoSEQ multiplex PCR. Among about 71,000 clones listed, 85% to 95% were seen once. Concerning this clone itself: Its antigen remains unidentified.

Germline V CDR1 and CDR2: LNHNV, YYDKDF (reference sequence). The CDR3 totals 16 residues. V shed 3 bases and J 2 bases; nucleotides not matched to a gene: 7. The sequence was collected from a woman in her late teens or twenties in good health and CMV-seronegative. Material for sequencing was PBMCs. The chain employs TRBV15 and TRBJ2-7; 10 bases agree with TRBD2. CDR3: CATSRRLAGPTYEQYF. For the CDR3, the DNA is TGTGCCACCAGCAGGAGACTAGCGGGCCCCACCTACGAGCAGTACTTC.